This TCR beta chain was sequenced for a study of T cells in tuberculosis. This table comes from immunoSEQ multiplex PCR, and its TCRdb copy is limited to in-frame clones, with some not included. The profile shows more than 45,000 clones, approximately 85% of them singletons. The CDR3 has 13 amino acids. J lost 5 bases, V lost 4 bases, and 4 bases had no gene match. The germline gives CDR1 LNHDA, CDR2 SQIVND (reference sequence). After thawing and overnight rest, PBMC were stained with GMM-loaded CD1B tetramer, viability dye and anti-CD3 for sorting. The CD1B tetramers carried C32 glucose monomycolate purified from Rhodococcus equi.

Sequenced: CD1b-GMM tetramer-negative cells sorted from PBMCs. The receptor comes from an adult woman with latent tuberculosis. The chain recombines TRBV19 with TRBJ1-1, with 7 positions matching TRBD1. CDR3 region: CASSTGGGTEAFF. CDR3 DNA: TGTGCCAGTAGTACAGGGGGTGGGACTGAAGCTTTCTTT.